This T cell receptor (beta chain) was retrieved from a study of blood T cells in healthy people across ages. This CDR3 contains 17 residues. Per germline, CDR1 DFQATT and CDR2 SNEGSKA (reference sequence). The J segment lost 7 bases and the V segment lost 0 bases, leaving 15 bases of the junction unmatched. Broader study findings: Naive CD4+ cell counts and diversity both ran higher in long-lived than in aged donors. Leaving the PBMCs unsorted stopped any conclusive comparison of naive versus antigen-experienced cells.

To note about this clonotype: As yet, its antigen is unknown.

Each individual donor underwent a draw of 8 to 10 milliliters of peripheral blood. Through a sample-barcoded 5' primer and a J-beta primer mix, a second PCR was run for roughly 6 to 11 cycles. Every sample gave at least 3 million paired-end reads containing CDR3. MiXCR, run by TCRdb on the 5' RACE reads, gives a single entry per CDR3 protein. Of 1,500,000 or so distinct CDR3 sequences listed, approximately 59% are singletons. Material for sequencing was blood. This clonotype was sampled from a man aged 18 to 29 in good health. The chain carries TRBV20-1 and TRBJ2-1, with 7 bases lining up with TRBD2. The CDR3 coding sequence is TGCAGTGCTAGAGACGAGCTAGCGGCAACCTCGGGGAATGAGCAGTTCTTC. Its protein is CSARDELAATSGNEQFF.